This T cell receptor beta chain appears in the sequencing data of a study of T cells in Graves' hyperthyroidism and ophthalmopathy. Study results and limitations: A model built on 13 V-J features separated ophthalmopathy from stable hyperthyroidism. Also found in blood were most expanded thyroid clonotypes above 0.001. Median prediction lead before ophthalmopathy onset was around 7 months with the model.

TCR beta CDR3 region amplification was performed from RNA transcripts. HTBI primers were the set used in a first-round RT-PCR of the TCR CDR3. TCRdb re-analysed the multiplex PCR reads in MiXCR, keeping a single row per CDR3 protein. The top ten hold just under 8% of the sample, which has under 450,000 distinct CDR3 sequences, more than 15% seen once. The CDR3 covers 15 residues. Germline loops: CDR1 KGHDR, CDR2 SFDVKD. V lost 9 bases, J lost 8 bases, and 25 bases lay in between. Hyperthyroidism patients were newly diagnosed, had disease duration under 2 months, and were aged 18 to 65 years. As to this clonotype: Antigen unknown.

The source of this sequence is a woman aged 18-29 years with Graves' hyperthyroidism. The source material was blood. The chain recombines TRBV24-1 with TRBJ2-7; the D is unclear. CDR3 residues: CATGPRYAPIEKQYF. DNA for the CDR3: TGTGCCACCGGACCCCGCTACGCCCCTATCGAGAAGCAGTACTTC.